These 10 T cell receptor beta chains came from one sample sequenced in a study of beta chain features in type 1 diabetes. The study's findings and limits: Type 1 diabetes patients showed a moderate but significant shortening of TCRB CDR3s in all four CD4+ subsets.

The authors reverse transcribed all of the isolated RNA, so sequencing captured expressed TCRB transcripts. The repertoire was sequenced with immunoSEQ multiplex PCR; TCRdb's copy has only in-frame clones and lacks some. The sample has around 70,000 clones; about 50% are singletons. These TCRs' antigens remain unknown. Sequencing input: central memory CD4+ T cells from blood. The receptors derive from a man in his thirties or forties with type 1 diabetes.

The chain has TRBV25-1 and TRBJ2-3, with a possible D match to TRBD2 (6 bases). V lost 3 bases and J 0 bases, leaving 13 bases between the germline ends. This CDR3 contains 16 residues. Germline CDR1 MGHDK, CDR2 SYGVNS. The CDR3 is CASSDPRAGSTDTQYF. CDR3 in DNA: TGTGCCAGCAGTGACCCACGGGCGGGGAGCACAGATACGCAGTATTTT.

V is TRBV5-1 and J is TRBJ1-2, with 8 bases identical to TRBD1. With 4 bases clipped from V and 3 bases from J, the junction kept 8 bases outside the gene matches. The CDR3 extends over 15 amino acids. The germline V gene has CDR1 SGHRS and CDR2 YFSETQ. CDR3 protein: CASSPNQGAHYGYTF. Written as DNA, the CDR3 is TGCGCCAGCAGCCCGAATCAGGGGGCTCACTATGGCTACACCTTC.

CDR3 sequence (DNA): TGTGCCAGCTCACCTTTACTAGCGGGCCCTGCGAACACCGGGGAGCTGTTTTTT. Translated, it gives CASSPLLAGPANTGELFF. The chain recombines TRBV18 with TRBJ2-2; 9 nucleotides line up with TRBD2. CDR1 is KGHSH and CDR2 is LQKENI in the germline V gene. CDR3 length: 18 residues. The V segment lost 3 bases and the J segment 0 bases; nucleotides outside the gene matches: 8. The variable domain in full, completed from reference TRBV18 and TRBJ2-2, reads NAGVMQNPRHLVRRRGQEARLRCSPMKGHSHVYWYRQLPEEGLKFMVYLQKENIIDESGMPKERFSAEFPKEGPSILRIQQVVRGDSAAYFCASSPLLAGPANTGELFFGEGSRLTVL.

This clone was found a few times. Other DNA sequences from this sample encode an identical CDR3 as well. The gene calls are TRBV7-9 and TRBJ2-7, with D unresolved. Germline values: CDR1 SEHNR, CDR2 FQNEAQ (reference sequence). The ends were cut back, 6 bases at V and 0 bases at J, with 9 bases in the middle. The CDR3 spans 13 residues. This CDR3 is CASSPPSSYEQYF. CDR3 in DNA: TGTGCCAGCAGTCCTCCTAGCTCCTACGAGCAGTACTTC.

The rearrangement joins TRBV6-4 to TRBJ1-1; D remains ambiguous. Germline V gene data show CDR1 as MRHNA and CDR2 as SNTAGT. V was trimmed by 2 bases and J by 1 base, leaving 8 bases between them. The CDR3 runs to 14 residues. CDR3 nucleotide sequence: TGTGCCAGCAGTGACCACGCGGGGAACACTGAAGCTTTCTTT. Translation gives CASSDHAGNTEAFF.

This clone turned up a few times. V gene TRBV29-1 combines with J gene TRBJ2-2; D perhaps matches TRBD1 (6 bases). Trimming stripped 6 bases from V and 6 bases from J, with 14 bases between. The CDR3 consists of 13 residues. CDR1 is SQVTM, CDR2 ANQGSEA, per germline. The CDR3 DNA follows: TGCAGCGTGGCTAGACAGGTTCCCGGGGAGCTGTTTTTT. The encoded protein is CSVARQVPGELFF.

The rearrangement uses TRBV7-2 and TRBJ2-1, with TRBD1 identical over 12 bases. The CDR3 contains 15 residues. Germline V gene data show CDR1 as SGHTA and CDR2 as FQGNSA. V shed 1 base, J shed 8 bases, and the junction held 3 bases outside the gene matches. The CDR3 DNA sequence: TGTGCCAGCAGCTTAGGGGGACAGGGGGCATATGAGCAGTTCTTC. Translating it yields CASSLGGQGAYEQFF.

This chain connects TRBV5-5 to TRBJ2-3; no clear D gene. Between the trimmed V and J ends, which lost 4 bases and 1 base, there was a span of 10 bases. Per the germline V gene, CDR1 is SGHKS and CDR2 is YYEKEE (reference sequence). This CDR3 region has 14 residues. The CDR3 DNA reads as TGTGCCAGCAGCCACCAGTCTGGCACAGATACGCAGTATTTT. Protein product: CASSHQSGTDTQYF.

This CDR3 is CASSLLGSQETQYF. DNA of the CDR3: TGCGCCAGCAGCTTGCTCGGTAGTCAAGAGACCCAGTACTTC. V and J are TRBV5-1 and TRBJ2-5; D unresolved. This CDR3 has 14 residues. Trimming shortened V by 1 base and J by 2 bases, and 9 bases separated the two germline ends. Germline V lookup: CDR1 SGHRS, CDR2 YFSETQ.

Written as DNA, the CDR3 is TGTGCCAGCAGCTTAGGAGGAAGAATAGATACGCAGTATTTT. Its protein is CASSLGGRIDTQYF. The chain links TRBV7-8 to TRBJ2-3; D is unresolved. Between the trimmed V and J ends, which lost 1 base and 5 bases, there was a span of 10 bases. Germline CDR1 reads SGHVS; CDR2 reads FQNEAQ. This CDR3 is 14 amino acids long.